The clone carrying this TCR beta chain was seen only a few times. Its antigen is not known. Looked up from germline, CDR1 is SGHTA and CDR2 is FQGNSA. The ends lost 5 bases at V and 7 bases at J; junction bases unmatched: 6. The CDR3 covers 15 residues. This entry comes from a study of blood T cells in healthy people across ages. Study observations and caveats: Measured against age, TCR beta diversity per million T cells decreased in a roughly linear manner. Among long-lived donors, naive CD4+ cells were more numerous and diversity higher than in aged donors.

Together with a sample-barcoded 5' primer, a J-beta primer mix was included in a second PCR lasting 7 to 11 cycles. A single record per CDR3 protein comes from TCRdb applying MiXCR to the 5' RACE reads. This table holds fewer than 1,000,000 distinct CDR3 sequences, about 47% found once. This TCR came from a man at least 80 years old in good health. The V and J genes are TRBV7-2 and TRBJ1-6; TRBD1 matches at 9 bases. The sample comprised blood. CDR3 amino acids: CASSPPGQGNSPLHF. CDR3 in DNA: TGTGCCAGCAGCCCGCCGGGACAGGGCAATTCACCCCTCCACTTT.